This T cell receptor (beta chain) was sequenced during a study of T-cell memory formation after mild COVID-19. J gave up 4 bases and V 6 bases, and 10 bases lay outside the gene matches. In germline, CDR1 is SGHRS, CDR2 YFSETQ. CDR3 length: 15 amino acids. This clonotype was seen only a few times. TCRdb processed the 5' RACE reads anew with MiXCR; each CDR3 protein has one entry. The sample yields about 250,000 distinct CDR3 sequences, roughly 18% seen once. The genes are TRBV5-1 and TRBJ2-7; 10 bases fit TRBD2. The specimen sequenced was PBMCs or a T cell subset sorted from them (not recorded which). This clonotype originated in a young man who had mild COVID-19 (a few samples of this study predate the infection). Cell type and time point are not known. Here the CDR3 DNA reads TGCGCCAGCACCCGTACAGTGACTAGCGGGTACGAGCAGTACTTC. Its protein is CASTRTVTSGYEQYF.